The source of this TCR beta chain is a study of blood T cell repertoires in COVID-19. The assay was immunoSEQ multiplex PCR, and TCRdb's table has in-frame clones only and misses some. The data show about 250,000 clones, approximately 84% seen once. The length of the CDR3 is 15 residues. The germline V gene encodes CDR1 MDHEN and CDR2 SYDVKM. V lost 5 bases and J lost 0, with 8 bases in between. The chain joins TRBV28 to TRBJ2-6; D is undetermined. The source of this sequence is a man aged 35 to 55 who had recovered from COVID-19. Material for sequencing was PBMCs or T cells enriched from blood (not recorded which). CDR3: CASSADISGANVLTF. The CDR3 coding sequence is TGTGCCAGCAGTGCCGACATCTCTGGGGCCAACGTCCTGACTTTC.